One sample yielded the 14 T cell receptor beta chains listed below, sequenced in a study of T cells after somatic rescue of genetic block. Produced via immunoSEQ multiplex PCR; TCRdb's table is partial and in-frame only. The profile shows 10,000 to 15,000 clones, 65% to 85% of them singletons. Sample: peripheral blood mononuclear cells (PBMCs). The receptors come from a boy younger than 18.

A word on this clone: One end of the junction fails to match germline, which may point to a read error. The identical CDR3 is also encoded by other nucleotide sequences in the sample. J is TRBJ2-3 and V is TRBV15; tentative D call: TRBD1 (5 bases). The CDR3 sequence is 13 residues long. Per germline, CDR1 LNHNV and CDR2 YYDKDF (reference sequence). DNA for the CDR3: TGCGCCACCAGCAGGGCCTGGACAGATACGCAGTATTTT. Translated, it gives CATSRAWTDTQYF.

This clone was detected only once. V gene TRBV18 combines with J gene TRBJ2-3; the D gene is possibly TRBD2 (6 bases). CDR3 length equals 16 residues. Germline assignment: CDR1 KGHSH and CDR2 LQKENI. Trimming pared 1 base from V and 6 bases from J, leaving 17 bases between. In nucleotides, the CDR3 is TGTGCCAGCTCACCACTCCTGACTAGTCTAGCCGATACGCAGTATTTT. It specifies CASSPLLTSLADTQYF.

J is TRBJ1-5 and V is TRBV7-9, with D possibly TRBD1 on 5 matching bases. Germline V gene data show CDR1 as SEHNR and CDR2 as FQNEAQ (reference sequence). Trimming removed 1 base at V and 4 bases at J, with 14 bases between. CDR3 length: 16 residues. In DNA, the CDR3 is TGTGCCAGCAGCTTAGTCCCCGGGGAGGGGAATCAGCCCCAGCATTTT. The encoded protein is CASSLVPGEGNQPQHF. The full variable domain, with the rest looked up from reference TRBV7-9 and TRBJ1-5, is DTGVSQNPRHKITKRGQNVTFRCDPISEHNRLYWYRQTLGQGPEFLTYFQNEAQLEKSRLLSDRFSAERPKGSFSTLEIQRTEQGDSAMYLCASSLVPGEGNQPQHFGDGTRLSIL.

The chain combines TRBV27 with TRBJ2-3; no clear D gene. This CDR3 is built from 13 residues. Deletions cut 6 bases from V and 4 bases from J, with 11 bases between. The germline V gene has CDR1 MNHEY and CDR2 SMNVEV (reference sequence). In DNA, the CDR3 is TGTGCCAGCAGCCTACTCGGGCCAGATACGCAGTATTTT. As protein: CASSLLGPDTQYF.

The J gene is TRBJ2-2, the V gene TRBV30, with 7 nucleotides matching TRBD2. The CDR3 covers 15 residues. Germline loops: CDR1 GTSNPN, CDR2 SVGIG (reference sequence). After removal of 5 bases from V and 3 bases from J, the junction contained 9 bases not matched to a gene. The CDR3 loop reads CAWAAGGSHTGELFF. In DNA, the CDR3 is TGTGCCTGGGCCGCCGGGGGGAGCCACACCGGGGAGCTGTTTTTT.

The chain has TRBV6-5 and TRBJ2-1; possible D gene TRBD1, 5 bases. The CDR3 is 13 residues long. Germline CDR1 MNHEY, CDR2 SVGAGI. V lost 5 bases and J lost 8, with 13 bases in between. The CDR3 DNA sequence: TGTGCCAGCAGTGGGGCCCATTTCGATGAGCAGTTCTTC. Translating it yields CASSGAHFDEQFF.

The rearrangement joins TRBV6-1 to TRBJ1-6, with 7 bases that match TRBD1. The CDR3 runs to 15 residues. J lost 7 bases, V lost 5 bases, and 8 bases had no gene match. Germline V lookup: CDR1 MNHNS, CDR2 SASEGT. The CDR3 DNA follows: TGTGCCAGCAGTTTCACGACAGGGTTAAATTCACCCCTCCACTTT. It is translated as CASSFTTGLNSPLHF.

Only one count was recorded for this clone. This chain uses TRBV5-1 with TRBJ2-1; TRBD2 agrees at 7 bases. There are 14 residues in the CDR3. CDR1 is SGHRS and CDR2 is YFSETQ in the germline V gene. With V trimmed by 1 base and J by 13 bases, 11 bases remained unmatched. CDR3 in amino acids: CASSLSWEGLRQFF. The CDR3 nucleotides read TGCGCCAGCAGCTTGTCGTGGGAGGGCCTTCGACAGTTCTTC.

In this sample, this clone turned up once. The rearrangement joins TRBV9 to TRBJ2-6; D is possibly TRBD2 (7 bases). Germline values: CDR1 SGDLS, CDR2 YYNGEE. V dropped 4 bases and J dropped 0 bases, with 20 bases sitting between them. CDR3 length equals 19 residues. CDR3 loop: CASSPRGGDDISGANVLTF. The CDR3 DNA follows: TGTGCCAGCAGCCCCAGGGGAGGGGACGACATCTCTGGGGCCAACGTCCTGACTTTC.

The genes are TRBV6-6 and TRBJ2-7; D is possibly TRBD1 or TRBD2 (7 bases each). Trimming cost V 6 bases and J 2 bases, with 14 bases left between them. The length of the CDR3 is 14 residues. Germline values: CDR1 MNHNY, CDR2 SVGAGI (reference sequence). For the CDR3, the DNA is TGTGCCAGCAGGTCACAGGGGAGGGCCTACGAGCAGTACTTC. It codes for CASRSQGRAYEQYF.

This chain connects TRBV5-4 to TRBJ2-3, with D tentatively TRBD1 (6 bases). The CDR3 loop spans 17 amino acids. V was cut by 4 bases and J by 3 bases, with 21 bases left in between. Germline-derived CDR1 and CDR2 are SGHNT and YYREEE (reference sequence). In nucleotides, the CDR3 is TGTGCCAGCAGCCCGGCTACAGGGTCCCCCGGGACAGATACGCAGTATTTT. Its protein is CASSPATGSPGTDTQYF.

V gene TRBV10-3 combines with J gene TRBJ2-7, with D unclear. There are 15 residues in the CDR3. CDR1 is ENHRY, CDR2 SYGVKD, per germline. V was trimmed by 1 base and J by 7 bases, leaving 17 bases between them. CDR3 sequence reads: CAISEYDVYLGEQYF. The DNA of the CDR3 is TGTGCCATCAGTGAGTATGACGTCTATCTGGGGGAGCAGTACTTC.

This clone appeared a few times. At one end the junction does not follow the germline gene, possibly because of a read error. The chain combines TRBV23-1 with TRBJ2-2; 12 nucleotides match TRBD1. TRBV23-1 is recorded as an ORF, its role being uncertain. The CDR3 has 19 residues. CDR3 sequence: CASNQILRDRGPDTGELFF. The CDR3 DNA reads TGCGCCAGCAATCAAATCCTCCGGGACAGGGGGCCGGACACCGGGGAGCTGTTTTTT.

V usage is TRBV6-4 and J usage is TRBJ2-1, with a weak D call TRBD2 (6 bases). Trimming removed 0 bases from V and 4 bases from J, with 13 bases in between. The germline V gene encodes CDR1 MRHNA and CDR2 SNTAGT. This CDR3 spans 16 amino acids. CDR3 in amino acids: CASSDSGGTSYNEQFF. Written as DNA, the CDR3 is TGTGCCAGCAGTGACTCCGGGGGAACCTCGTACAATGAGCAGTTCTTC.